This T cell receptor beta chain comes out of a study of blood T cell repertoires in COVID-19. As for the study in general: The origin of the acute and convalescent COVID-19 samples was the United States, Italy and Spain.

Germline loops: CDR1 MDHEN, CDR2 SYDVKM. The CDR3 is 18 residues long. V gave up 6 bases and J gave up 0 bases; unmatched junction bases: 15. Measured with immunoSEQ multiplex PCR; TCRdb has only the in-frame clones, and not every one. Here the sample spans more than 50,000 clones, around nine tenths being singletons. The chain links TRBV28 to TRBJ2-3; 7 positions match TRBD2. This receptor was taken from a human donor in a cohort sampled during active COVID-19. Sequenced input: peripheral blood. CDR3 residues: CASRPVFPSGPSTDTQYF. Written as DNA, the CDR3 is TGTGCCAGCAGACCCGTTTTCCCTAGCGGACCTAGCACAGATACGCAGTATTTT.